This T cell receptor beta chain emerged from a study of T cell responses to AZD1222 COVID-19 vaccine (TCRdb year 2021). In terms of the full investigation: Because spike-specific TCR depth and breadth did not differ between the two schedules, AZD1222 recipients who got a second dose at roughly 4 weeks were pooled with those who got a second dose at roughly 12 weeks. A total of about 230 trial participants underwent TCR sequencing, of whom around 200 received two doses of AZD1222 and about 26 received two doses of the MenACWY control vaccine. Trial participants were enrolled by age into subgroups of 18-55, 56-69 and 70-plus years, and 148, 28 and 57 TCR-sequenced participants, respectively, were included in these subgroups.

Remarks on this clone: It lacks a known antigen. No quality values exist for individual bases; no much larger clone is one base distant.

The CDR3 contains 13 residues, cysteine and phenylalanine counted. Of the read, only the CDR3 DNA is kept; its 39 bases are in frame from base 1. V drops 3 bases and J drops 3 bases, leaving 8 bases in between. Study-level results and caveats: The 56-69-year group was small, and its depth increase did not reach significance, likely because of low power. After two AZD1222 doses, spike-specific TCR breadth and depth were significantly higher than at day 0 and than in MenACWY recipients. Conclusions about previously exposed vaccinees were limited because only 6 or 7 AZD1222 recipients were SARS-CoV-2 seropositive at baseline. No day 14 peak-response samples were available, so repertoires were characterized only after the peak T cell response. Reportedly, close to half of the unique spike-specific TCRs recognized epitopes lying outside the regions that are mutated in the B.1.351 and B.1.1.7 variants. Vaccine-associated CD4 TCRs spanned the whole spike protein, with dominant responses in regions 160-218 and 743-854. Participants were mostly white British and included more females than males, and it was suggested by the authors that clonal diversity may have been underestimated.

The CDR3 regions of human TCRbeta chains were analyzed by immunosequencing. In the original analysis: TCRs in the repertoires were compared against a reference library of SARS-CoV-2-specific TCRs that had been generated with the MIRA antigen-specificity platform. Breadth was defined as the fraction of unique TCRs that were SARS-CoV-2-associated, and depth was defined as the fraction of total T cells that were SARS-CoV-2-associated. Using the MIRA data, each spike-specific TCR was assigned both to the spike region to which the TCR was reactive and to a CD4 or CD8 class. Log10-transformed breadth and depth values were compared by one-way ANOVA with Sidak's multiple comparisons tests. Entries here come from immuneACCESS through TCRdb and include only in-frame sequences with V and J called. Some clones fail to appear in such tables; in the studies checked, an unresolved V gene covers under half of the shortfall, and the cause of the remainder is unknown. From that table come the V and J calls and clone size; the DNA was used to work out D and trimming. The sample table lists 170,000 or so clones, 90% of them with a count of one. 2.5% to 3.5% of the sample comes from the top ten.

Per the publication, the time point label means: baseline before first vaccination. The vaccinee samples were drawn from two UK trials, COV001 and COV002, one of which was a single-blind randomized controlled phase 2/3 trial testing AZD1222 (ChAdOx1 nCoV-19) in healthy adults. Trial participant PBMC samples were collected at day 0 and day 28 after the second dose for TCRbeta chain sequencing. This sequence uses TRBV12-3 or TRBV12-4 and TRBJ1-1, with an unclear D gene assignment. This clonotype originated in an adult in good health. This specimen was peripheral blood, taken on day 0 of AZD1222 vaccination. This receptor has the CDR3 CASSFRVDTEAFF. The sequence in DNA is TGTGCCAGCAGTTTTCGAGTGGACACTGAAGCTTTCTTT.